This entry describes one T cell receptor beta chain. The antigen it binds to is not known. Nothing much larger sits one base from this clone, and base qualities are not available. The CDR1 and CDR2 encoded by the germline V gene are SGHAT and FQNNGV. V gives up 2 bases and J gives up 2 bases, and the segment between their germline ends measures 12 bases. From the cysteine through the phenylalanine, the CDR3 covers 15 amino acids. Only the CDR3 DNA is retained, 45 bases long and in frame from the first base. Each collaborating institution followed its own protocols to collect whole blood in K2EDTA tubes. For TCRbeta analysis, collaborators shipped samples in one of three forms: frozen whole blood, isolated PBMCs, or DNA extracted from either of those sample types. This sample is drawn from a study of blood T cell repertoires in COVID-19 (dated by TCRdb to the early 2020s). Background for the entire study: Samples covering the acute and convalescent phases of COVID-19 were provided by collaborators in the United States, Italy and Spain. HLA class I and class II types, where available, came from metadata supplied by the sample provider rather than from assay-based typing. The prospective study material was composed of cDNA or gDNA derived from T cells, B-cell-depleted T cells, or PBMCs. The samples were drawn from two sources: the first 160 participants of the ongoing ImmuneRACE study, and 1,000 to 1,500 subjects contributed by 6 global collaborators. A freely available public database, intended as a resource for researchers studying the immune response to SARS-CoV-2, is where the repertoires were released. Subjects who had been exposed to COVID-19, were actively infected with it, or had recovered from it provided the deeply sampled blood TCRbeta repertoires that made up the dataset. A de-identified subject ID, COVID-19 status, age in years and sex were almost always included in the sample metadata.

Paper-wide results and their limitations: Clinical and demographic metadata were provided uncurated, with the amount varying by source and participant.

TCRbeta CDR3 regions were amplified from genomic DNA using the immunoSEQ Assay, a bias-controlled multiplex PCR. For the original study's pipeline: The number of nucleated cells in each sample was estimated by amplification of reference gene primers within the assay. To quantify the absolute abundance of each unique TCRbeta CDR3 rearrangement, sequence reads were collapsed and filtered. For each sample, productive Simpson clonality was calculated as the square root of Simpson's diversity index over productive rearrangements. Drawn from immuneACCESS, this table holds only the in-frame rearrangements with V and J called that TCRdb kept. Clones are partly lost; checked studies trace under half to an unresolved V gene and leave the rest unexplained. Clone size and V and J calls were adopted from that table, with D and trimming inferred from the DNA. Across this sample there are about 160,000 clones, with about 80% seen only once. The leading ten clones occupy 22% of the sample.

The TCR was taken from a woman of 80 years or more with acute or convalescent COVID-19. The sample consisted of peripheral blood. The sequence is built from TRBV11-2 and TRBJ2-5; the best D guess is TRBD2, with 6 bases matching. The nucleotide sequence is TGTGCCAGCAGCTTAAATAGGGCGGGGCAAGAGACCCAGTACTTC. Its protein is CASSLNRAGQETQYF.